The rows below give T cell receptor beta chains drawn from one sample of a study of a mutant IDH1 vaccine in newly diagnosed glioma. These receptors' antigens are unknown. Generated by immunoSEQ multiplex PCR, the TCRdb table keeps only in-frame clones and is missing some. The table includes about 50,000 clones, over 70% detected once. Sample: PBMCs, taken from a glioma patient whose treatment included an IDH1 peptide vaccine. The receptors here all came from a man in his fifties or sixties with glioma. The CDR3 runs from the conserved cysteine through the conserved F or W. The order of the fields is J gene, D gene, V gene, clone size, CDR3 protein, CDR3 DNA. A D gene is named only where the DNA matches it firmly. Only part of the rows carry a size: once, few, many, or a class if the clone is expanded.

TRBJ2-2 | - | TRBV18 | - | CASSPGATGELFF | TGTGCCAGCTCACCGGGGGCCACCGGGGAGCTGTTTTTT
TRBJ2-7 | - | TRBV27 | - | CASSFIQGREQYF | TGTGCCAGCAGTTTTATTCAGGGACGCGAGCAGTACTTC
TRBJ1-1 | - | TRBV7-6 | - | CASSLGTEAFF | TGTGCCAGCAGCTTAGGGACTGAAGCTTTCTTT
TRBJ1-3 | - | TRBV6-1 | - | CASSELASVSGNTIYF | TGTGCCAGCAGTGAATTAGCGTCAGTCTCTGGAAACACCATATATTTT
TRBJ1-5 | - | TRBV28 | - | CASSPQGSNQPQHF | TGTGCCAGCAGTCCACAGGGAAGCAATCAGCCCCAGCATTTT
TRBJ2-7 | TRBD2 | TRBV27 | - | CASRPLGGGVEQYF | TGTGCCAGCAGACCGCTGGGGGGGGGAGTCGAGCAGTACTTC
TRBJ1-4 | - | TRBV2 | few | CASSDRDEKLFF | TGTGCCAGCAGTGACAGAGACGAAAAACTGTTTTTT
TRBJ2-7 | - | TRBV15 | - | CATSRGVGERYEQYF | TGTGCCACCAGCAGAGGTGTCGGGGAACGCTACGAGCAGTACTTC
TRBJ2-2 | TRBD2 | TRBV4-1 | - | CASSETGGNTGELFF | TGCGCCAGCAGCGAAACGGGGGGTAACACCGGGGAGCTGTTTTTT
TRBJ2-1 | TRBD2 | TRBV9 | - | CASSVRPIAGGGSGEQFF | TGTGCCAGCAGCGTACGGCCGATAGCGGGGGGCGGATCAGGGGAGCAGTTCTTC
TRBJ1-5 | - | TRBV7-2 | - | CASSPGAGSNQPQHF | TGTGCCAGCAGCCCGGGGGCCGGGAGCAATCAGCCCCAGCATTTT
TRBJ1-2 | - | TRBV11-2 | - | CASSRDGDYGYTF | TGTGCCAGCAGCCGAGACGGTGACTATGGCTACACCTTC
TRBJ2-1 | - | TRBV4-3 | - | CASSQEVGNEQFF | TGCGCCAGCAGCCAAGAAGTGGGGAATGAGCAGTTCTTC
TRBJ2-7 | - | TRBV29-1 | - | CSVGRGAAYEQYF | TGCAGCGTTGGAAGGGGGGCGGCCTACGAGCAGTACTTC
TRBJ2-7 | TRBD2 | TRBV7-9 | - | CASSKAVGLAGSYEQYF | TGTGCCAGCAGCAAAGCCGTTGGACTAGCGGGTTCCTACGAGCAGTACTTC
TRBJ1-2 | - | TRBV7-9 | - | CASSLGSRGTVSYGYTF | TGTGCCAGCAGCTTAGGTAGTCGCGGCACCGTCTCTTATGGCTACACCTTC
TRBJ2-7 | - | TRBV7-8 | once | CASSTGSYEQYF | TGTGCCAGCAGCACAGGCTCCTACGAGCAGTACTTC
TRBJ1-2 | - | TRBV20-1 | few | CSAFEGYGYTF | TGCAGTGCTTTCGAGGGCTATGGCTACACCTTC
TRBJ1-3 | - | TRBV9 | once | CASSGAFSGNTIYF | TGTGCCAGCAGCGGGGCTTTCTCTGGAAACACCATATATTTT
TRBJ1-3 | TRBD1 | TRBV6-5 | - | CASSRTGGGRNTIYF | TGTGCCAGCAGCCGCACAGGGGGCGGAAGAAACACCATATATTTT
TRBJ1-1 | TRBD1 | TRBV18 | - | CASSAGTGDPEAFF | TGTGCCAGCTCCGCCGGGACAGGGGACCCTGAAGCTTTCTTT
TRBJ2-6 | - | TRBV10-3 | - | CAISESSGANVLTF | TGTGCCATCAGTGAGTCTTCTGGGGCCAACGTCCTGACTTTC
TRBJ2-2 | - | TRBV4-1 | once | CASSQGVPRNTGELFF | TGCGCCAGCAGCCAAGGGGTCCCAAGGAACACCGGGGAGCTGTTTTTT
TRBJ2-3 | TRBD1 | TRBV19 | - | CASTTGAWADTQYF | TGTGCCAGCACGACAGGGGCGTGGGCAGATACGCAGTATTTT
TRBJ1-6 | - | TRBV18 | - | CASSDSSSYNSPLHF | TGTGCCAGCTCGGACAGTAGCTCCTATAATTCACCCCTCCACTTT
TRBJ1-2 | - | TRBV30 | - | CAWSVGGATYGYTF | TGTGCCTGGAGTGTAGGAGGGGCAACCTATGGCTACACCTTC
TRBJ2-2 | - | TRBV10-1 | - | CASSESKAGELFF | TGCGCCAGCAGTGAGTCGAAGGCCGGGGAGCTGTTTTTT
TRBJ2-2 | TRBD1 | TRBV18 | - | CASTRDRNTGELFF | TGTGCCAGTACCCGGGACAGGAATACCGGGGAGCTGTTTTTT
TRBJ1-3 | TRBD1 | TRBV4-3 | - | CASSHVQGAGGNTIYF | TGCGCCAGCAGCCACGTACAGGGGGCTGGTGGAAACACCATATATTTT
TRBJ1-6 | - | TRBV6-1 | - | CASSEGGGNRVHSPLHF | TGTGCCAGCAGTGAAGGCGGGGGTAACCGGGTCCATTCACCCCTCCACTTT
TRBJ2-7 | - | TRBV2 | few | CASSAGSLSYEQYF | TGTGCCAGCAGTGCGGGCAGCCTTTCCTACGAGCAGTACTTC
TRBJ2-7 | - | TRBV19 | few | CASRGRGRGNSYEQYF | TGTGCCTCACGGGGGAGGGGGAGAGGAAATTCCTACGAGCAGTACTTC
TRBJ2-6 | - | TRBV28 | - | CASSSTAGANVLTF | TGTGCCAGCAGCTCGACGGCTGGGGCCAACGTCCTGACTTTC
TRBJ2-3 | - | TRBV4-3 | - | CASSQDEYESDTQYF | TGCGCCAGCAGCCAAGATGAATATGAGTCGGATACGCAGTATTTT
TRBJ2-5 | TRBD1 | TRBV2 | few | CASTMDRAETQYF | TGTGCCAGCACCATGGACAGGGCGGAGACCCAGTACTTC
TRBJ2-1 | TRBD2 | TRBV2 | few | CASREDTGTSGFNEQFF | TGTGCCAGCAGGGAAGATACCGGGACTAGCGGGTTCAATGAGCAGTTCTTC
TRBJ2-7 | - | TRBV7-2 | - | CASTPTGRRSYEQYF | TGTGCCAGCACCCCAACTGGGAGGAGATCCTACGAGCAGTACTTC
TRBJ1-2 | - | TRBV9 | - | CASSVGEGFGYTF | TGTGCCAGCAGCGTAGGAGAGGGTTTCGGCTACACCTTC
TRBJ1-3 | TRBD1 | TRBV7-9 | medium-sized | CASSPGEGAVTIYF | TGTGCCAGCAGCCCTGGGGAGGGGGCCGTCACCATATATTTT
TRBJ1-5 | - | TRBV6-1 | - | CASRQGLDQPQHF | TGTGCCAGCAGACAGGGTTTGGATCAGCCCCAGCATTTT